This T cell receptor (beta chain) was obtained from a study of molecular identifiers for immune sequencing clone quantification. TCRdb itself ran the PCR reads through MiXCR, one entry per CDR3 protein. This sample has about half a million distinct CDR3 sequences; about 20% occur once, and the top ten carry about 0.84%. Trimming took 5 bases from V and 9 from J; bases not matched to a gene: 10. CDR1 is DFQATT, CDR2 SNEGSKA, per germline (reference sequence). This CDR3 contains 14 residues. Investigators produced naive CD8 libraries from about 19,000 to 1,100,000 sorted cells, drawing on 10%, 30% or 50% RNA. Sorting defined naive CD8 T cells as CD8+CD4-CCR7+CD45RA+.

The specimen sequenced was naive CD8+ T cells from blood, with Jurkat cell RNA spiked in. Subset: FACS-sorted CD8+CD4-CCR7+CD45RA+ naive T cells. The chain employs TRBV20-1 and TRBJ2-1; 10 bases fit TRBD1. The clonotype comes from a human donor in good health. Some libraries in this study had Jurkat cell RNA spiked in. This CDR3 reads CSAPPDRGFGEQFF. The CDR3 nucleotides are TGCAGTGCTCCCCCGGACAGGGGGTTCGGTGAGCAGTTCTTC.